The present T cell receptor beta chain was sequenced within a study of cytomegalovirus exposure and HLA in healthy donors. Study findings and constraints: With later analysis, a missense DCLRE1C variant became linked to TCR beta V- and J-gene trimming. An analysis done earlier found most TCR beta V segments productive about 90% or about 30% of the time.

Trimming removed 2 bases at V and 4 bases at J, with 8 bases between. Germline V lookup: CDR1 SEHNR, CDR2 FQNEAQ (reference sequence). The CDR3 is 13 residues long. Note on this clone: Its specificity is unknown.

PCR primers comprised 60 Vbeta and 13 Jbeta primers. Profiled with immunoSEQ multiplex PCR; TCRdb holds only in-frame clones, not every one. Among about 130,000 clones, about four fifths were seen once, and the ten largest hold approximately 13%. The rearrangement links TRBV7-9 to TRBJ1-2; a weak D match, TRBD1 (5 bases). The material sequenced was PBMCs. This sequence was found in a woman in her sixties in good health and CMV-seropositive. DNA of the CDR3: TGTGCCAGCAGCTTAACAGGATTCTATGGCTACACCTTC. Translation gives CASSLTGFYGYTF.